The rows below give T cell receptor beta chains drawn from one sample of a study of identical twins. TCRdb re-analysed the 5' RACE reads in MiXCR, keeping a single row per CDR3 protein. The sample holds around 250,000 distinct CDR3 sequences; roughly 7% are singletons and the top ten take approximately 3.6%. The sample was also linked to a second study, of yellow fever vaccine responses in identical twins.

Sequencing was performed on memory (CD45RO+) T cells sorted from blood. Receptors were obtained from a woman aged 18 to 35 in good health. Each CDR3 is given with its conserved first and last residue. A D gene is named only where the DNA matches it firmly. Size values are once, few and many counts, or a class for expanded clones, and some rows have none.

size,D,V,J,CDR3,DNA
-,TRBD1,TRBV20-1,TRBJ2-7,CSAREGGQGAGWEQYF,TGCAGTGCTAGAGAAGGGGGGCAGGGGGCAGGTTGGGAGCAGTACTTC
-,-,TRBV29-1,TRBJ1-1,CSVEVGMAEAFF,TGCAGCGTTGAAGTTGGGATGGCTGAAGCTTTCTTT
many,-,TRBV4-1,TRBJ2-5,CASSPRIQETQYF,TGCGCCAGCAGCCCCCGGATCCAAGAGACCCAGTACTTC
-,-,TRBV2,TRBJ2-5,CASSGSGLETQYF,TGTGCCAGCAGTGGGTCAGGGCTCGAGACCCAGTACTTC
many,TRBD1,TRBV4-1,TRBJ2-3,CASSQGGTADTQYF,TGCGCCAGCAGCCAAGGTGGGACAGCAGATACGCAGTATTTT
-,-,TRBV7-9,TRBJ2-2,CASSYPAGRTGELFF,TGTGCCAGCAGCTACCCGGCAGGGAGGACCGGGGAGCTGTTTTTT
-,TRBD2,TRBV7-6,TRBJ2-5,CASSRFVPVGTSFQETQYF,TGTGCCAGCAGCCGATTCGTACCGGTGGGGACTAGCTTCCAAGAGACCCAGTACTTC
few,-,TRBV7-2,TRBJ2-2,CASSLGLTNTGELFF,TGTGCCAGCAGCTTAGGTCTAACGAACACCGGGGAGCTGTTTTTT
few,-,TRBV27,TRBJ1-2,CASRQKAGPNYGYTF,TGTGCCAGCCGCCAGAAGGCAGGGCCCAACTATGGCTACACCTTC
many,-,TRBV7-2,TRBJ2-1,CASSRPIGGNEQFF,TGTGCCAGCAGCCGTCCGATTGGAGGTAATGAGCAGTTCTTC
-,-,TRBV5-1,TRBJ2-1,CASSTGPSAGSYNEQFF,TGCGCCAGCAGCACCGGACCCTCCGCGGGCTCCTACAATGAGCAGTTCTTC
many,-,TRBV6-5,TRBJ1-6,CASSYSTGRASPLHF,TGTGCCAGCAGTTACTCGACCGGGCGGGCGTCACCCCTCCACTTT
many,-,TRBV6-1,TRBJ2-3,CASTLQGGKADTQYF,TGTGCCAGCACCCTACAGGGCGGTAAGGCAGATACGCAGTATTTT
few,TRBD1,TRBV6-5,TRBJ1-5,CASSNRGDQPQHF,TGTGCCAGCAGCAACAGGGGGGATCAGCCCCAGCATTTT
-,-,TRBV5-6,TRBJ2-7,CASSLGEGAYEQYF,TGTGCCAGCAGCTTGGGGGAGGGGGCGTACGAGCAGTACTTC
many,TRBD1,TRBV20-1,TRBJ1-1,CSAIDPGQGVYEAFF,TGCAGTGCGATAGACCCGGGACAGGGGGTGTATGAAGCTTTCTTT
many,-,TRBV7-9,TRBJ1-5,CASSTSNSNQPQHF,TGTGCCAGCAGCACCTCAAATAGCAATCAGCCCCAGCATTTT
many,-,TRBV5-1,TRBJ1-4,CASSPGDGPNEKLFF,TGCGCCAGCAGCCCCGGGGACGGCCCTAATGAAAAACTGTTTTTT
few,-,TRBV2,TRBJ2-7,CASSWSSASLISYEQYF,TGTGCCAGCAGTTGGAGTAGCGCCAGCTTAATCTCCTACGAGCAGTACTTC
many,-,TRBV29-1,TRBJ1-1,CSGKNREATEAFF,TGCAGCGGGAAAAACAGGGAGGCCACTGAAGCTTTCTTT
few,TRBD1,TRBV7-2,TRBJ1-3,CASSAFRTGHQGDTIYF,TGTGCCAGCAGCGCGTTCCGGACAGGACATCAGGGGGACACCATATATTTT
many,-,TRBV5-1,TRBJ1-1,CASGKTDPEAFF,TGCGCCAGCGGCAAGACCGACCCTGAAGCTTTCTTT
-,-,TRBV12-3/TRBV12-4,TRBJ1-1,CASSFRVGSTEAFF,TGTGCCAGCAGTTTCAGGGTCGGGTCCACTGAAGCTTTCTTT
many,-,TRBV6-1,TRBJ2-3,CASRAAVQRITQYF,TGTGCCAGCAGAGCCGCGGTACAGCGGATTACGCAGTATTTT
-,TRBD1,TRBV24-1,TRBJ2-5,CATSDFGGQGLETQYF,TGTGCCACCAGTGATTTTGGAGGACAGGGTCTGGAGACCCAGTACTTC
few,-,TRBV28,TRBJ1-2,CASSGKGIYGYTF,TGTGCCAGTTCAGGGAAGGGGATATATGGCTACACCTTC
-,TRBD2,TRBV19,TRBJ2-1,CASSPAGVVSNEQFF,TGTGCCAGTAGTCCCGCGGGAGTGGTAAGCAATGAGCAGTTCTTC
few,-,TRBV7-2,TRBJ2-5,CASSLGGGAQETQYF,TGTGCCAGCAGCCTTGGAGGTGGGGCCCAAGAGACCCAGTACTTC
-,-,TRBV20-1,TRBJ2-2,CSASRPGGTTGELFF,TGCAGTGCTAGTCGCCCAGGGGGGACCACCGGGGAGCTGTTTTTT
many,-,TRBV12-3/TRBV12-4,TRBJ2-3,CATSRARTDTQYF,TGTGCCACCTCGCGGGCCCGCACAGATACGCAGTATTTT
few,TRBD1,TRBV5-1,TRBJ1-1,CASSGGTGGNTEAFF,TGCGCCAGCAGCGGAGGGACAGGGGGGAACACTGAAGCTTTCTTT
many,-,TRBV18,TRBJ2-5,CASSPPGQWETQYF,TGTGCCAGCTCACCACCGGGGCAGTGGGAGACCCAGTACTTC
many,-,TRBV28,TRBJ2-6,CASIASGANVLTF,TGTGCCAGCATTGCCTCTGGGGCCAACGTCCTGACTTTC
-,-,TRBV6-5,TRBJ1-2,CASSYSRLYYGYTF,TGTGCCAGCAGTTACTCGAGACTCTACTATGGCTACACCTTC
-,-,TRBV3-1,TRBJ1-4,CASSQGEGEKLFF,TGTGCCAGCAGCCAAGGGGAGGGTGAAAAACTGTTTTTT
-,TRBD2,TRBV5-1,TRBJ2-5,CASSRDGEGQETQYF,TGCGCCAGCAGCAGGGACGGGGAGGGCCAAGAGACCCAGTACTTC
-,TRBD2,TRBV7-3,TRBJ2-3,CASSLTGRGLNTDTQYF,TGTGCCAGCAGCTTAACGGGGCGGGGACTAAACACAGATACGCAGTATTTT
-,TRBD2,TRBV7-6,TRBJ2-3,CASSLIGSGAADTQYF,TGTGCCAGCAGCTTAATTGGTAGCGGGGCCGCAGATACGCAGTATTTT
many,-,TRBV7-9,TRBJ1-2,CASSRTGPQDGYTF,TGTGCCAGCAGCCGTACGGGACCCCAGGATGGCTACACCTTC
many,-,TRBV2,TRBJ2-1,CASSKTRNSYNEQFF,TGTGCCAGCAGTAAGACTAGGAACTCCTACAATGAGCAGTTCTTC
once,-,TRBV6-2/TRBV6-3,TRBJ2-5,CASTLGPQETQYF,TGTGCCAGCACCCTAGGGCCCCAAGAGACCCAGTACTTC
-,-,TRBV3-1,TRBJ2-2,CASSQEGRGNTGELFF,TGTGCCAGCAGCCAAGAGGGGCGGGGGAACACCGGGGAGCTGTTTTTT
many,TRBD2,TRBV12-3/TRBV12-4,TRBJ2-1,CASRVAGAPYNEQFF,TGTGCCAGCAGAGTAGCGGGAGCTCCTTACAATGAGCAGTTCTTC
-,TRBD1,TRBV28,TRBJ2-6,CASTGTGVSGANVLTF,TGTGCCAGCACCGGGACAGGGGTCTCTGGGGCCAACGTCCTGACTTTC
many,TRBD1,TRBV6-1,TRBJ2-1,CASRSGTGGQNEQFF,TGTGCCAGCAGATCCGGGACAGGGGGCCAAAATGAGCAGTTCTTC
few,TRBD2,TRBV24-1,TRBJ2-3,CATSDNSGSGDTQYF,TGTGCCACCAGTGATAATAGCGGGAGCGGGGATACGCAGTATTTT
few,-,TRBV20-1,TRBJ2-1,CSASGLLEQFF,TGCAGTGCCTCGGGACTCCTTGAGCAGTTCTTC
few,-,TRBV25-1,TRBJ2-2,CASSDRLGGYTGELFF,TGTGCCAGCAGTGACCGCCTCGGAGGATACACCGGGGAGCTGTTTTTT
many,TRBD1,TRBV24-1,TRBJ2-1,CATSAPDRGHNEQFF,TGTGCCACCAGTGCCCCGGACAGGGGACACAATGAGCAGTTCTTC
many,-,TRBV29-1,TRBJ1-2,CIATTPGGGGDYGYTF,TGCATCGCAACAACTCCTGGGGGGGGAGGGGACTATGGCTACACCTTC
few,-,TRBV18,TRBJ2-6,CASLGGISNVLTF,TGTGCCAGCCTTGGGGGAATCAGCAACGTCCTGACTTTC
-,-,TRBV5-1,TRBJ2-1,CASSLGGKDEQFF,TGCGCCAGCAGCTTGGGGGGTAAGGATGAGCAGTTCTTC
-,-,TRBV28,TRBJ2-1,CASSLLSGAGEQFF,TGTGCCAGCAGTTTACTAAGTGGGGCGGGTGAGCAGTTCTTC
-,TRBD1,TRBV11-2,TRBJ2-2,CASSFVDRGTGELFF,TGTGCCAGCAGCTTCGTGGACAGGGGCACCGGGGAGCTGTTTTTT
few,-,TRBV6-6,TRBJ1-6,CASSYSNRSPLHF,TGTGCCAGCAGTTACTCGAACAGGTCACCCCTCCACTTT
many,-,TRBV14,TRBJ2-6,CASSPRTSGANVLTF,TGTGCCAGCAGCCCACGTACTTCTGGGGCCAACGTCCTGACTTTC
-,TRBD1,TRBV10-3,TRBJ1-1,CAINGGQGNTEAFF,TGTGCCATCAATGGGGGACAGGGGAACACTGAAGCTTTCTTT
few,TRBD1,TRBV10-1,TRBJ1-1,CASTANRGTEAFF,TGCGCCAGCACCGCTAACAGGGGGACTGAAGCTTTCTTT
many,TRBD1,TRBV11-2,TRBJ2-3,CASSLGGTVTDTQYF,TGTGCCAGCAGCTTAGGAGGGACAGTCACAGATACGCAGTATTTT
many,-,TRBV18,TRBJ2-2,CASSIRRSNTGELFF,TGTGCCAGCTCAATCCGACGGTCGAACACCGGGGAGCTGTTTTTT